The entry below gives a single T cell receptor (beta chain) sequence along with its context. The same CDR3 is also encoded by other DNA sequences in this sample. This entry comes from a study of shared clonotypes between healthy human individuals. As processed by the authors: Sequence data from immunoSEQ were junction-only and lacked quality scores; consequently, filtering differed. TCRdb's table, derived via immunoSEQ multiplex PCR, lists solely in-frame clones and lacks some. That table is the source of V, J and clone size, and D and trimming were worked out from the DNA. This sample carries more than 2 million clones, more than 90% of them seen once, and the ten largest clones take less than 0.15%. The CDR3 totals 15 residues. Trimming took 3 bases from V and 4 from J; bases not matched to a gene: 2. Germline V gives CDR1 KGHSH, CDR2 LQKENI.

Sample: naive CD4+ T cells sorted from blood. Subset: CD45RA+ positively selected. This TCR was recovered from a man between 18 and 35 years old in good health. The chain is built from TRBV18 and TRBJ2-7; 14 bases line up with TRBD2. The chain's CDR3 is CASSPGLAGDYEQYF. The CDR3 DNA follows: TGTGCCAGCTCACCGGGACTAGCGGGGGATTACGAGCAGTACTTC.